A selection of T cell receptor beta chains follows, all from one sample in a study of CD8 T cells in ankylosing spondylitis. Via MiXCR, TCRdb re-called the 5' RACE reads, giving one row per CDR3 protein. The repertoire holds under 950,000 distinct CDR3 sequences, around 20% seen once, with around 19% in the top ten. The sample comprised blood, either unsorted or a sorted T cell fraction (not recorded which). These receptor sequences come from a male donor with ankylosing spondylitis. CDR3s include the opening cysteine and the closing phenylalanine or tryptophan.

v_gene: TRBV5-1
j_gene: TRBJ2-1
CDR3aa: CASSLGGTSGSNEQFF

v_gene: TRBV27
j_gene: TRBJ2-7
CDR3aa: CASSPGAPYEQYF

v_gene: TRBV7-6
j_gene: TRBJ2-3
CDR3aa: CASSGLGDTDMQYF

v_gene: TRBV20-1
j_gene: TRBJ2-1
CDR3aa: CSAHTRTSGAYNEQFF

v_gene: TRBV12-3/TRBV12-4
j_gene: TRBJ2-3
CDR3aa: CASSFRGEDTQYF

v_gene: TRBV20-1
j_gene: TRBJ2-7
CDR3aa: CSTAEGGYEQYF

v_gene: TRBV9
j_gene: TRBJ2-1
CDR3aa: CASSVGRGGTGNNEQFF

v_gene: TRBV5-1
j_gene: TRBJ2-1
CDR3aa: CASSSDKYNEQFF

v_gene: TRBV24-1
j_gene: TRBJ1-5
CDR3aa: CATSEVSGERSNQPQHF

v_gene: TRBV12-3/TRBV12-4
j_gene: TRBJ2-3
CDR3aa: CASSLALSTDTQYF

v_gene: TRBV7-6
j_gene: TRBJ2-3
CDR3aa: CASSLSPLTDTQYF

v_gene: TRBV20-1
j_gene: TRBJ2-7
CDR3aa: CSARNTGDEQYF

v_gene: TRBV24-1
j_gene: TRBJ2-3
CDR3aa: CAARDRATDTQYF

v_gene: TRBV2
j_gene: TRBJ1-1
CDR3aa: CASTRDRAGNTEAFF

v_gene: TRBV29-1
j_gene: TRBJ2-7
CDR3aa: CSFRAGLDEQYF

v_gene: TRBV3-1
j_gene: TRBJ1-2
CDR3aa: CASSQRLNYGYTF

v_gene: TRBV27
j_gene: TRBJ2-1
CDR3aa: CASSPSKRSSGRGNEQFF

v_gene: TRBV12-3/TRBV12-4
j_gene: TRBJ2-4
CDR3aa: CASSPPPTF

v_gene: TRBV12-3/TRBV12-4
j_gene: TRBJ1-6
CDR3aa: CASTPWGDNSPLHF

v_gene: TRBV27
j_gene: TRBJ2-1
CDR3aa: CASSLLGREQFF

v_gene: TRBV30
j_gene: TRBJ2-5
CDR3aa: CAWNTGGTAQETQYF

v_gene: TRBV4-1
j_gene: TRBJ2-1
CDR3aa: CASSQGGLVGDEQFF

v_gene: TRBV6-5
j_gene: TRBJ2-5
CDR3aa: CASSYRPVGQGRRETQYF

v_gene: TRBV19
j_gene: TRBJ2-7
CDR3aa: CASRNGYEQYF

v_gene: TRBV5-1
j_gene: TRBJ1-1
CDR3aa: CASSTGTGTKNTEAFF

v_gene: TRBV5-1
j_gene: TRBJ2-7
CDR3aa: CASSSTKLLAGPAEQYF

v_gene: TRBV6-2/TRBV6-3
j_gene: TRBJ1-2
CDR3aa: CASSYAPQGTYGYTF

v_gene: TRBV5-1
j_gene: TRBJ2-5
CDR3aa: CASSLGVAPIQETQYF